Below, one T cell receptor beta chain is given with its context. Its antigen is undetermined. Sequencing was performed with immunoSEQ multiplex PCR; in TCRdb, only in-frame clones are kept and a portion is missing. The repertoire has 60,000 to 85,000 clones, under 95% of them found once; the top ten carry 1.5% to 1.7%. The record originates from a study of brain T cells in children with intractable seizures. General study results and limits: Viral specificity was inferred only from CDR3 similarity; HCMV serostatus was unknown.

There are 13 residues in the CDR3. The J segment lost 7 bases and the V segment lost 4 bases, leaving 6 bases of the junction unmatched. Germline CDR1 is LGHDT and CDR2 is YNNKEL (reference sequence). Sequencing was limited to surgery cases with top T cell transcript signatures in brain tissue. The gene calls are TRBV3-1 (or the pseudogene TRBV3-2) and TRBJ1-2; 7 bases match TRBD1. The material sequenced was peripheral blood, taken at surgery. This clonotype was sampled from a boy less than two years old with tuberous sclerosis and intractable seizures. CDR3 in amino acids: CASSRQGGGGYTF. The CDR3 DNA reads as TGTGCCAGCAGCCGGCAGGGGGGTGGTGGCTACACCTTC.